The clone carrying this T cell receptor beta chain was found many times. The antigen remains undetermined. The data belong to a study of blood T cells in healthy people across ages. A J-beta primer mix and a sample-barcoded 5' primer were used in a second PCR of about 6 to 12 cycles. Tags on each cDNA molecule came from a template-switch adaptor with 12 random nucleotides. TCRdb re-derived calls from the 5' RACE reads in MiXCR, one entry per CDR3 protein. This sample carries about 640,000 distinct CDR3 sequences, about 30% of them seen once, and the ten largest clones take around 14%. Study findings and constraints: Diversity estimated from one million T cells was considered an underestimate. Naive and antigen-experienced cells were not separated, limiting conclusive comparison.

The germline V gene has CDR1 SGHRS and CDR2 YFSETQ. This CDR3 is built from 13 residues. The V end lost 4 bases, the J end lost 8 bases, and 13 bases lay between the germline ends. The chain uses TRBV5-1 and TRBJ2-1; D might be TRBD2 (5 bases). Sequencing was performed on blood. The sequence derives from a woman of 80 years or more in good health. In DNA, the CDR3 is TGCGCCAGCAGCATGACCCTAGCTGATGAGCAGTTCTTC. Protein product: CASSMTLADEQFF.